The 7 T cell receptor beta chains given below trace back to one sample, sequenced in a study of T cells in women clearing cervical HPV infection. Using immunoSEQ multiplex PCR, the repertoire was profiled, and TCRdb retains in-frame clones only, with some absent. The sample table sets out about 39,000 clones. What was sequenced was blood buffy coat. All receptors derive from a woman between 18 and 70 years old with a cervical HPV16 infection that either progressed to CIN3+ or cleared (not recorded which).

Points on this clone: The CDR3 is cut off 3 residues early in the read; its end comes from the germline J gene. J is TRBJ2-1 and V is TRBV11-3; D is perhaps TRBD1 (6 bases). With 5 bases removed from V and 4 bases from J, the gap between germline ends came to 9 bases. Germline CDR1 SGHNT, CDR2 YENEEA. CDR3 length equals 13 residues. This chain's CDR3 is CASSQTGYNEQFF. CDR3 bases read: TGTGCCAGCAGCCAGACAGGTTACAATGAG.

As for this clone: Coverage ceases 3 residues before the CDR3 finishes, and the germline J gene fills in the end. The V call is TRBV18, the J call TRBJ2-4, with 7 bases that match TRBD1. From germline, CDR1 is KGHSH and CDR2 LQKENI. The CDR3 loop spans 13 amino acids. The chain's CDR3 is CASSPDRVVGQYF. The DNA read from the CDR3 is TGTGCCAGCTCCCCAGACAGGGTAGTCGGT.

Regarding this clone: The read finishes 3 residues shy of the CDR3 end, and the germline J gene is used to complete it. The chain links TRBV2 to TRBJ1-6; 7 positions match TRBD1. V lost 7 bases, J lost 10 bases, and 7 bases stayed unmatched. Germline lookup yields CDR1 SNHLY and CDR2 FYNNEI. The CDR3 totals 13 residues. The CDR3 reads CASTGQVGSPLHF. The sequenced part of the CDR3 DNA is TGTGCCAGCACTGGACAGGTTGGGTCACCC.

In regard to this clone: The read gets to within 3 residues of the CDR3 end, and the germline J gene fills in the rest. The V call is TRBV7-6, the J call TRBJ2-3; D ambiguous. The V gene's germline CDR1 is SGHVS and CDR2 FNYEAQ. The CDR3 consists of 13 residues. CDR3: CASSLGRQETQYF. The sequenced part of the CDR3 DNA is TGTGCCAGCAGCTTAGGCAGGCAAGAGACG.

With regard to this clone: The read ends 3 residues shy of where the CDR3 ends; the end is completed using the germline J gene. The chain couples TRBV6-1 to TRBJ2-2; 7 bases match TRBD1. This CDR3 is 16 amino acids long. In germline, CDR1 is MNHNS, CDR2 SASEGT. The CDR3 spells CASSERTGTVAEKLFF. CDR3 DNA, as far as it was read: TGTGCCAGCAGTGAACGTACAGGGACAGTAGCTGAAAAG.

CDR3 loop: CASRPTARGNEQYF. The DNA read from the CDR3 is TGTGCCAGCCGTCCCACAGCCAGGGGGAACGAG. The rearrangement joins TRBV5-8 to TRBJ2-7; 7 bases map to TRBD1. The sequenced fragment ends 3 residues before the CDR3 boundary, so the rest is inferred from the germline J gene. CDR1 SGHTS and CDR2 YDEGEE come from the germline V gene. V shed 7 bases and J 5 bases; nucleotides not matched to a gene: 12. The CDR3 sequence is 14 residues long. The variable domain in full, completed from reference TRBV5-8 and TRBJ2-7, reads EAGVTQSPTHLIKTRGQQATLRCSPISGHTSVYWYQQALGLGLQFLLWYDEGEERNRGNFPPRFSGRQFPNYSSELNVNALELEDSALYLCASRPTARGNEQYFGPGTRLTVT.

In the case of this clone: The read ends 3 residues shy of where the CDR3 ends; the end is completed using the germline J gene. J is TRBJ2-7 and V is TRBV19; D is perhaps TRBD2 (5 bases). This CDR3 spans 14 amino acids. The germline CDR1 and CDR2 sequences are LNHDA and SQIVND (reference sequence). V lost 4 bases, J lost 0 bases, and 10 bases lay in between. Partial CDR3 DNA: TGTGCCAGTAGTAGTATGAGCGGCTCCTACGAG. Its protein product is CASSSMSGSYE. The CDR3 reads in full as CASSSMSGSYEQYF.